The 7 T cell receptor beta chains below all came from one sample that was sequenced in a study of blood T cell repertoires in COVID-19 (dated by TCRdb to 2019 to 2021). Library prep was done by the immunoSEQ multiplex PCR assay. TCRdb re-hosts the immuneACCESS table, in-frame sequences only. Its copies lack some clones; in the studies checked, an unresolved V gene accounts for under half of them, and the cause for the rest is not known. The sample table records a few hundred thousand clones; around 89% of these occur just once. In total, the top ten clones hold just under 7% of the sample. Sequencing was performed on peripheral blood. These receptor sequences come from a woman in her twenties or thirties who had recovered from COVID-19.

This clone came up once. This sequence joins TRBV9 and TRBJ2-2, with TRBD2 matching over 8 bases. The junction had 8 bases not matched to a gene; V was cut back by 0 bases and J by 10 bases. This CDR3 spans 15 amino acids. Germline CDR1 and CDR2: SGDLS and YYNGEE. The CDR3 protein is CASSVEERGKKELFF. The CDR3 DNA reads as TGTGCCAGCAGCGTAGAGGAGCGGGGGAAAAAGGAGCTGTTTTTT.

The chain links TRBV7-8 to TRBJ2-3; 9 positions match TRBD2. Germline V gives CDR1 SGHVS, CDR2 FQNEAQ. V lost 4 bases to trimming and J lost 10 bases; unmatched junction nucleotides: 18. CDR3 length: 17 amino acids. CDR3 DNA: TGTGCCAGCAGCTCGGCATGGGCGGGGGGGAATATGGCACCGCAGTATTTT. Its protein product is CASSSAWAGGNMAPQYF.

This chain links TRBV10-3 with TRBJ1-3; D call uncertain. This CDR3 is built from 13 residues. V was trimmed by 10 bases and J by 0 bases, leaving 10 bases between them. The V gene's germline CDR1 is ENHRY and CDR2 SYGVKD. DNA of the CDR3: TGTGCCACCCTCTATAGCTCTGGAAACACCATATATTTT. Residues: CATLYSSGNTIYF.

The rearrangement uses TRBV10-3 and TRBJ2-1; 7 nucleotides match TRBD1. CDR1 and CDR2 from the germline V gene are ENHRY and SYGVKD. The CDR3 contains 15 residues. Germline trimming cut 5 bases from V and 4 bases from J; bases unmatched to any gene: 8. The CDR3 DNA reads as TGTGCCATCAGTCCGACCGGGACAGAGTACAATGAGCAGTTCTTC. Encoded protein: CAISPTGTEYNEQFF.

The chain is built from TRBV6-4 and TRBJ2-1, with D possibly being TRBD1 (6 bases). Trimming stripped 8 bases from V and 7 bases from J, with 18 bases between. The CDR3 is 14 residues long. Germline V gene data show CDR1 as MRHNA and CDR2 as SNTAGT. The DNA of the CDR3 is TGTGCCAGCGCGGTGGTACAGGGTGGGAATGAGCAGTTCTTC. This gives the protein CASAVVQGGNEQFF.

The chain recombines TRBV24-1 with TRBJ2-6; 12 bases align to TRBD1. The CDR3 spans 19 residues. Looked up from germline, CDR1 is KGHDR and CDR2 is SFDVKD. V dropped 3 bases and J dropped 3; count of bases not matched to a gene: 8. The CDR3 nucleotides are TGTGCCACCAGTGATGCCCCGGGACAGGGGGCAGGTGGGGCCAACGTCCTGACTTTC. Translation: CATSDAPGQGAGGANVLTF.

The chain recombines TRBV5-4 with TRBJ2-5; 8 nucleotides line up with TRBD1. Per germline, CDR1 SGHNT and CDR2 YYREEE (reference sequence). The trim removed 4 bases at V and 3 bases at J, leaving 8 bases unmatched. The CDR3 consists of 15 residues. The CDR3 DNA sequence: TGTGCCAGCAGCACTGGAGGGGGACAGGAAGAGACCCAGTACTTC. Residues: CASSTGGGQEETQYF.